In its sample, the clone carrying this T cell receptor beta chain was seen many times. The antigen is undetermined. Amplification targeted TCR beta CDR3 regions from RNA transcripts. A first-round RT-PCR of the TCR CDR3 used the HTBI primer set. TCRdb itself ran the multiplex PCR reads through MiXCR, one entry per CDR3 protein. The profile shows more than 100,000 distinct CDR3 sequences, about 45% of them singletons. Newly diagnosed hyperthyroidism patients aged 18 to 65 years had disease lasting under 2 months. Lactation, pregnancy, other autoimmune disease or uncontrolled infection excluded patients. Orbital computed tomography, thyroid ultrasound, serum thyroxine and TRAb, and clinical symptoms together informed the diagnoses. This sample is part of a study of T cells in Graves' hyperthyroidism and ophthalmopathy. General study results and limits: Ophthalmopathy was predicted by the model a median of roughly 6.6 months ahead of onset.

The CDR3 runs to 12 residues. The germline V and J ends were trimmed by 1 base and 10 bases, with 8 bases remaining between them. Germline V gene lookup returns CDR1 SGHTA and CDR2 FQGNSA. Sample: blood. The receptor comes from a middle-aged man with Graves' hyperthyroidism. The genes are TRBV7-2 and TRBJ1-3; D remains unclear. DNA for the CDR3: TGTGCCAGCAGCTTAGTTATCGGGACCATATATTTT. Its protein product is CASSLVIGTIYF.